This T cell receptor (beta chain) is from a study of blood T cell repertoires in COVID-19. As for the study in general: Material from acute and convalescent COVID-19 was sourced from the United States, Italy and Spain. Sources were T cells, B-cell-depleted T cells, or PBMCs; the material itself was cDNA or gDNA.

Original handling: Amplified reference gene primers provided the basis for estimating nucleated cell counts. Clones were sequenced by immunoSEQ multiplex PCR, and TCRdb holds only the in-frame ones, with some missing. Clonal size and the V and J genes are those of that table, whereas D and trimming came from the DNA. The data hold some 110,000 clones, with roughly 90% observed a single time. V was trimmed by 3 bases and J by 2 bases, leaving 14 bases between them. Germline V gives CDR1 SGHTS, CDR2 YDEGEE. The CDR3 extends over 15 amino acids. What was sequenced was peripheral blood. The receptor was isolated from a human donor in a cohort sampled during active COVID-19. The chain uses TRBV5-8 and TRBJ2-5, with D unresolved. The CDR3 here is CASSSSPGLQETQYF. The CDR3 bases are TGTGCCAGCAGCTCGTCACCGGGTCTTCAAGAGACCCAGTACTTC.